Given below is one T cell receptor beta chain in context. What this receptor recognizes is not known. No base-level quality is on record; no much larger clone is a single base apart. This record comes from a study of blood T cell repertoires in COVID-19 (dated by TCRdb to 2020 to 2022). Some background on the complete study: Samples from collaborators originated in the United States, Italy and Spain and spanned both the acute and convalescent phases of COVID-19. Nearly every sample came with metadata listing a de-identified subject ID, COVID-19 status, age in years and sex. The dataset comprised deeply sampled blood TCRbeta repertoires from subjects exposed to, actively infected with, or recovered from COVID-19. The prospective study material was composed of cDNA or gDNA derived from T cells, B-cell-depleted T cells, or PBMCs. The repertoires were released in a freely available public database meant as a resource for research on the immune response to SARS-CoV-2. Where HLA class I and class II types were available, the types were taken from metadata supplied by the sample provider, not from assay-based typing. The samples were drawn from two sources: the first 160 participants of the ongoing ImmuneRACE study, and over 1,000 subjects contributed by 6 global collaborators.

Reading from cysteine to phenylalanine, the CDR3 counts 15 amino acids. Just the 45-base CDR3 DNA is kept, in frame starting at base 1. CDR1 and CDR2 were assigned from the germline V gene (reference sequence) as LNHNV and YYDKDF. Between the V and J ends, shortened by 4 bases and 4 bases respectively, the junction contains 17 bases. Whole blood was collected in K2EDTA tubes by collaborating institutions according to the institutions' own protocols. For TCRbeta analysis, collaborators shipped samples in one of three forms: frozen whole blood, isolated PBMCs, or DNA extracted from either of those sample types. TCRbeta CDR3 regions were amplified from genomic DNA by means of the immunoSEQ Assay, a bias-controlled multiplex PCR. On the study's bioinformatics: The number of nucleated cells in each sample was estimated by amplification of reference gene primers within the assay. To quantify the absolute abundance of each unique TCRbeta CDR3 rearrangement, sequence reads were collapsed and filtered. For each sample, productive Simpson clonality was calculated as the square root of Simpson's diversity index across productive rearrangements. TCRdb retrieved this table from immuneACCESS and kept in-frame rearrangements only. Not all clones are present; in checked studies, unresolved V genes account for under half, and no reason is known for the remainder. V and J calls and clone size are given by that table; D and trimming were obtained from the DNA. In this sample the table shows fewer than 100,000 clones, around 79% of which occur a single time. The ten largest clonotypes hold about 24% of the sample.

Results and caveats for the whole study, not just this receptor: The amount of clinical and demographic metadata varied by source and participant and was provided uncurated.

The clonotype originates from a human donor in a cohort sampled during active COVID-19. Sequencing input: peripheral blood. Recombination linked TRBV15 to TRBJ2-7; the D region possibly corresponds to TRBD1 (6 bases align). The DNA sequence reads TGTGCCACCAGCATGAACAGGGAGTCTCGGTACGAGCAGTACTTC. Its amino acids are CATSMNRESRYEQYF.